This T cell receptor (beta chain) is from a study of OX40 agonist ivuxolimab in advanced cancers. A note on the overall study: Ivuxolimab was a fully human IgG2 agonistic monoclonal antibody targeting the costimulatory receptor OX40 (CD134). Intravenous ivuxolimab was administered to patients every 2 weeks at six dose levels: 0.01, 0.1, 0.3, 1.5, 3 and 10 mg/kg. Of the 50 to 55 patients in dose escalation, approximately 20 had hepatocellular carcinoma, around 15 had melanoma, 9 had renal cell carcinoma and 9 had head and neck cancer. A male proportion of roughly 80% and a mean age of approximately 60 years, ranging from roughly 23 to 85, were recorded for the dose-escalation cohort. Prior anti-PD-1, anti-PD-L1 or anti-CTLA-4 therapy was permitted, and less than 45% of dose-escalation patients had received checkpoint inhibitors. Partial responses occurred in three dose-escalation patients, of whom one had hepatocellular carcinoma and two had cutaneous melanoma. The purpose of peripheral TCRbeta sequencing was to test whether ivuxolimab changed TCR sequence diversity and led to clonal T-cell expansion. The paper describes the monotherapy dose-escalation part (N of about 50 patients) of the phase I trial of ivuxolimab. Results the study describes overall, beyond this receptor: In the 0.1-3.0 mg/kg groups, partial responders had among the lowest normalized peripheral clonal expansion, particularly in CD8+ T cells. Which antigens the clonally expanded peripheral T cells were specific for was not determined. Low levels of normalized T-cell clonal expansion were also seen in some patients who did not respond. After ivuxolimab, CD8+ T cells had more expanded clones than CD4+ T cells on average. At doses of 0.1 to 3.0 mg/kg, clonal expansion of both CD4+ and CD8+ T cells in blood was seen between baseline and week 6.

A note on this clone: Its antigen is not yet known. One base away there is no much larger clone; base qualities are not given.

For sequencing of the TCRbeta CDR3 region, genomic DNA was extracted from the sorted cells. TCRbeta CDR3 regions were sequenced using the immunoSEQ Assay. TCRdb's version of the immuneACCESS table is confined to in-frame rearrangements and falls short of the full clone set. An unresolved V gene accounts for under half of the shortfall where checked; the remainder is of unknown origin. The sample yields 50,000 to 75,000 clones; roughly 86% were counted once. Of the sample, approximately 1.3% is held by the ten largest clones. For CDR1 and CDR2, the germline V gene lists KGHSH and LQKENI. The CDR3 starts with the cysteine, ends with the phenylalanine, and has 13 residues. The CDR3 DNA has 39 bases and is translated from base 1. Here V drops 4 bases and J drops 5 bases, and the junction holds 3 bases not matched to any gene. The trial excluded patients who had a history of autoimmune disease or were on systemic immunosuppression. In every dose cohort, peripheral blood was drawn for TCR sequencing at baseline, cycle 4 day 1, and cycle 7 day 1. The samples were drawn from a first-in-human, open-label, multicenter phase I dose-escalation trial of ivuxolimab. Adults with locally advanced or metastatic melanoma, renal cell carcinoma, hepatocellular carcinoma or head and neck squamous cell carcinoma were enrolled in the trial. Before TCR sequencing, CD4+ T cells and CD8+ T cells from peripheral blood were sorted into separate populations.

The sequences come from CD4+ or CD8+ T cells sorted from blood, collected in a trial of the OX40 agonist ivuxolimab. This TCR came from an adult with an advanced solid tumor such as melanoma, head and neck, liver or kidney cancer. The chain is made from TRBV18 and TRBJ2-7, and 9 junctional nucleotides match TRBD1. The CDR3 in this case is CASSRGTGNEQYF. The nucleotide sequence is given as TGTGCCAGCTCACGCGGGACAGGGAACGAGCAGTACTTC.